This TCR beta chain was obtained from a study of cytomegalovirus exposure and HLA in healthy donors. Study background: There were fewer than 130 million unique TCR beta sequences, drawn from approximately 190 million T cells, in an earlier analysis. General study points: Among the CMV-associated chains, a few were confirmed in vitro as specific for CMV antigens. HLA restriction was apparent for most CMV-associated TCR beta chains in a later analysis.

In the PCR, 60 Vbeta and 13 Jbeta primers were used. Method: immunoSEQ multiplex PCR; TCRdb's copy keeps in-frame clones and lacks some. The table records approximately 150,000 clones, approximately 80% of them present only once. A note on this clone: Antigen unknown.

The junction had 4 bases not matched to a gene; V was cut back by 4 bases and J by 4 bases. Looked up from germline, CDR1 is SGHRS and CDR2 is YFSETQ. This CDR3 contains 14 residues. Unrecorded immune exposures were likely, despite nominal health at sampling. The TCR sequence derives from a man between 18 and 35 years old in good health and CMV-seropositive. The chain links TRBV5-1 to TRBJ2-5; TRBD1 matches at 10 bases. Sequenced material: PBMCs. The CDR3, as DNA: TGCGCCAGCAGCCGGACAGGGGGTCGAGAGACCCAGTACTTC. It translates to CASSRTGGRETQYF.